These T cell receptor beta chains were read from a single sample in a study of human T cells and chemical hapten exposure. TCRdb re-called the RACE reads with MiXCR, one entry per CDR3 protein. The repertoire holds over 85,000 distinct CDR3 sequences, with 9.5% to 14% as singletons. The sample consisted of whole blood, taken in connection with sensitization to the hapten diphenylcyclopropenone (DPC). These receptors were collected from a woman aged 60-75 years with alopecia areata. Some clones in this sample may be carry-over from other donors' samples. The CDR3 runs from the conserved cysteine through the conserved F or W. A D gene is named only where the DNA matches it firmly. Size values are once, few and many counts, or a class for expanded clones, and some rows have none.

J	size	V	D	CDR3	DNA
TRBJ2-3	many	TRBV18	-	CASSPRRGGASDTQYF	TGTGCCAGCTCCCCAAGGAGGGGGGGGGCTTCAGATACGCAGTATTTT
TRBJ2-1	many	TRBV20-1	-	CSVPTSYNEQFF	TGCAGTGTTCCCACGTCCTACAATGAGCAGTTCTTC
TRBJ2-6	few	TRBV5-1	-	CASSLVAASSIISGANVLTF	TGCGCCAGCAGCTTGGTGGCAGCCTCTTCAATAATATCTGGGGCCAACGTCCTGACTTTC
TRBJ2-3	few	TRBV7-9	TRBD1	CAIGQGFSTDTQYF	TGTGCCATCGGACAGGGGTTCAGCACAGATACGCAGTATTTT
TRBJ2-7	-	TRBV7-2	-	CASSLAGRVMEYEQYF	TGTGCCAGCAGCTTAGCCGGCAGGGTGATGGAATACGAGCAGTACTTC
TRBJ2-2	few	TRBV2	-	CASSLRPEGLFF	TGTGCCAGCAGCCTACGGCCCGAGGGTCTGTTTTTT
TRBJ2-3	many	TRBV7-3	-	CASSLGVSIGDTQYF	TGTGCCAGCAGCTTAGGTGTGTCTATCGGAGATACGCAGTATTTT
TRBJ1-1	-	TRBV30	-	CAWTLGTESEAFF	TGTGCCTGGACCCTCGGGACGGAATCTGAAGCTTTCTTT
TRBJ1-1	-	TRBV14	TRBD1	CASSHAPGQGASGTEAFF	TGTGCCAGCAGCCATGCTCCGGGACAGGGGGCATCGGGCACTGAAGCTTTCTTT
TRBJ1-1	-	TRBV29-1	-	CSVQRPNTEAFF	TGCAGCGTACAGCGGCCGAACACTGAAGCTTTCTTT
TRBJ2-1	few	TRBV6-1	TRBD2	CASSEGASGGYNEQFF	TGTGCCAGCAGTGAAGGGGCTAGCGGGGGGTACAATGAGCAGTTCTTC
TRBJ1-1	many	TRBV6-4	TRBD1	CASSEVAGTGLWNTEAFF	TGTGCCAGCAGTGAGGTTGCGGGGACAGGGTTATGGAACACTGAAGCTTTCTTT
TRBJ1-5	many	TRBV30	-	CAWSGMGSQPQHF	TGTGCCTGGAGTGGGATGGGGAGTCAGCCCCAGCATTTT
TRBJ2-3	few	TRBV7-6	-	CASSLQTGGGTDTQYF	TGTGCCAGCAGCTTACAGACAGGCGGCGGCACAGATACGCAGTATTTT
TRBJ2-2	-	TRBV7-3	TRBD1	CASSLRGGLNTGELFF	TGTGCCAGCAGCCTTCGAGGGGGCCTGAACACCGGGGAGCTGTTTTTT
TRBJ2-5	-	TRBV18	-	CASSPSDRKQETQYF	TGTGCCAGCTCACCATCAGACAGGAAACAAGAGACCCAGTACTTC
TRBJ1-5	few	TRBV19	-	CASSPRDIYSNQPQHF	TGTGCCAGTAGTCCCCGGGACATTTATAGCAATCAGCCCCAGCATTTT
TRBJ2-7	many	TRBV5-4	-	CASSLALQSKGAYEQYF	TGTGCCAGCAGCTTGGCCCTACAGTCTAAGGGAGCCTACGAGCAGTACTTC
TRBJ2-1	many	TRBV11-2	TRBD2	CASSTGTSGANNEQFF	TGTGCCAGCAGCACCGGGACTAGCGGGGCCAACAATGAGCAGTTCTTC
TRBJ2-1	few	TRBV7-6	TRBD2	CASSGGLAEGNEQFF	TGTGCCAGCAGCGGGGGACTAGCGGAGGGGAATGAGCAGTTCTTC
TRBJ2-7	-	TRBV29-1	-	CSVGMSSYEQYF	TGCAGCGTGGGGATGTCATCTTACGAGCAGTACTTC
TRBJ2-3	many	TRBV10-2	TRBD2	CASSEGVGGAGDTQYF	TGCGCCAGCAGTGAGGGGGTCGGGGGGGCAGGAGATACGCAGTATTTT
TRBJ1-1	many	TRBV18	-	CASSVTDSNTEAFF	TGTGCCAGCTCCGTGACAGATTCAAACACTGAAGCTTTCTTT
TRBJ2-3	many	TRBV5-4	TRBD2	CASSKAGEGEDTQYF	TGTGCCAGCAGCAAGGCGGGGGAAGGGGAGGATACGCAGTATTTT
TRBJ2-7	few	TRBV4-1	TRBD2	CASSPGTSGGREQYF	TGCGCCAGCAGCCCCGGGACTAGCGGGGGGCGCGAGCAGTACTTC
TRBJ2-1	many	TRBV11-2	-	CASSLASYNEQFF	TGTGCCAGCAGCTTAGCCTCCTACAATGAGCAGTTCTTC
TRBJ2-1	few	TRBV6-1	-	CASRLNNEQFF	TGTGCCAGCAGACTAAACAATGAGCAGTTCTTC
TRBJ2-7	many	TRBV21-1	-	CASSRDRVYEQYF	TGTGCCAGCTCCCGGGACAGGGTCTACGAGCAGTACTTC
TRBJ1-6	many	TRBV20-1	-	CSARLPQGQNSPLHF	TGCAGTGCTAGACTCCCCCAGGGGCAGAATTCACCCCTCCACTTT
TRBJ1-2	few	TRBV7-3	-	CASSLTYSNYGYTF	TGTGCCAGCAGCTTAACCTATTCTAACTATGGCTACACCTTC
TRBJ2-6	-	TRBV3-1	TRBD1	CASSQWGRTGEAGANVLTF	TGTGCCAGCAGCCAATGGGGCAGGACAGGGGAGGCTGGGGCCAACGTCCTGACTTTC
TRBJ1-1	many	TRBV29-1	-	CSVGDSLNTEAFF	TGCAGCGTTGGGGACTCCTTGAACACTGAAGCTTTCTTT
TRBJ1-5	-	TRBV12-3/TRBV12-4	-	CASSTSGGGRRNQPQHF	TGTGCCAGCAGCACTTCAGGCGGGGGGAGGAGGAATCAGCCCCAGCATTTT
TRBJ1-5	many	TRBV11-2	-	CASSLDYAQPQHF	TGTGCCAGCAGCTTAGATTATGCGCAGCCCCAGCATTTT
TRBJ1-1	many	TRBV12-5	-	CASGMEQGVRNTEAFF	TGTGCTAGTGGGATGGAGCAGGGCGTTAGAAACACTGAAGCTTTCTTT
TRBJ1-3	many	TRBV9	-	CASSGSAGYSGNTIYF	TGTGCCAGCAGCGGATCGGCGGGGTACTCTGGAAACACCATATATTTT
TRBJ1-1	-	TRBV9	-	CASSVAPVGVNTEAFF	TGTGCCAGCAGCGTAGCTCCGGTGGGGGTGAACACTGAAGCTTTCTTT
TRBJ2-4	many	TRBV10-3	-	CAISFTLAKNIQYF	TGTGCCATCAGTTTCACCCTAGCCAAAAACATTCAGTACTTC
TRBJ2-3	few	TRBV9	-	CASSVEAAITDTQYF	TGTGCCAGCAGCGTAGAGGCAGCTATCACAGATACGCAGTATTTT
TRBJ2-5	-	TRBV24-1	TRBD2	CATSDGSSGGPAATQYF	TGTGCCACCAGTGATGGGTCTAGCGGGGGCCCGGCGGCGACCCAGTACTTC
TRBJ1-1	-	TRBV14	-	CASSQVRATEAFF	TGTGCCAGCAGCCAAGTGAGGGCCACTGAAGCTTTCTTT
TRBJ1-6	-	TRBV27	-	CASSLSWGASYNSPLHF	TGTGCCAGCAGTTTATCTTGGGGGGCTTCCTATAATTCACCCCTCCACTTT
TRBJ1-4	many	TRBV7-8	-	CASSLPGQGGKLFF	TGTGCCAGCAGCTTACCCGGGCAGGGAGGAAAACTGTTTTTT
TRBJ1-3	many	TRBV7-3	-	CASSQGRGARGNTIYF	TGTGCCAGCAGCCAGGGTAGGGGCGCGAGAGGAAACACCATATATTTT
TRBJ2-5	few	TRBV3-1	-	CASSQDAGGQETQYF	TGTGCCAGCAGCCAAGATGCCGGGGGCCAAGAGACCCAGTACTTC
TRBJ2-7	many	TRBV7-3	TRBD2	CASLLAGGTYEQYF	TGTGCCAGCCTGCTAGCGGGGGGAACCTACGAGCAGTACTTC
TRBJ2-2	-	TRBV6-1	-	CASSEVETGELFF	TGTGCCAGCAGTGAAGTAGAGACCGGGGAGCTGTTTTTT
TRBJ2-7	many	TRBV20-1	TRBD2	CSARARGGPRYEQYF	TGCAGTGCTAGAGCCCGGGGGGGACCCCGCTACGAGCAGTACTTC
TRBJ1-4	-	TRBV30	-	CAWRGIITNEKLFF	TGTGCCTGGAGAGGGATCATAACTAATGAAAAACTGTTTTTT